The clone carrying this T cell receptor (beta chain) was picked up one time. Seattle patient enrollment occurred during active infection, with longitudinal follow-up thereafter. Trimming removed 4 bases from V and 3 bases from J, with 10 bases in between. This CDR3 comprises 14 residues. Germline CDR1 MNHEY, CDR2 SMNVEV (reference sequence). The table came from immunoSEQ multiplex PCR; TCRdb's copy has only in-frame clones and leaves some out. The data contain approximately 400,000 clones, approximately 89% of them singletons. This specimen comes from a study of blood T cell repertoires in COVID-19. Study-wide background: T cells, B-cell-depleted T cells, or PBMCs supplied cDNA or gDNA.

The genes are TRBV27 and TRBJ1-5; no definite D call. The receptor comes from a woman in her forties or fifties with COVID-19, enrolled during active disease. Sample: peripheral blood. The CDR3 sequence is CASSYSGSNQPQHF. As DNA, the CDR3 is TGTGCCAGCAGTTATTCAGGTTCCAATCAGCCCCAGCATTTT.